These 21 T cell receptor beta chains share one sample of origin, sequenced in a study of post-analysis software for immune sequencing data. No cognate antigen is known for these TCRs. Sequencing libraries made from TCR beta cDNA carried unique molecular identifiers. TCRdb re-called the PCR reads with MiXCR, one entry per CDR3 protein. The profile covers 650,000 to 900,000 distinct CDR3 sequences, with around 46% appearing a single time and 4.9% taken by the ten largest. Study conclusions and caveats: Patients carried five TRBV segments more frequently than controls did, and TRBV5-6, TRBV5-1 and TRBV20-1 were among them.

Sequencing was performed on blood. The receptor source for this set is a girl under 18 with multiple sclerosis.

V gene TRBV7-9 combines with J gene TRBJ2-1, with 9 nucleotides matching TRBD1. J gave up 5 bases and V 4 bases, and 15 bases lay outside the gene matches. This CDR3 is 18 amino acids long. CDR1 is SEHNR, CDR2 FQNEAQ, per germline (reference sequence). The CDR3 DNA follows: TGTGCCAGCAGCTCGCGCCCCTCTACAGGGGGCAGGAACAATGAGCAGTTCTTC. Protein sequence: CASSSRPSTGGRNNEQFF.

This clonotype was seen a single time. Given a much more abundant clone one base away, this may be a read error. The chain links TRBV7-8 to TRBJ2-7; perhaps TRBD2 as D (6 bases). The V end lost 1 base, the J end lost 6 bases, and 19 bases lay between the germline ends. CDR1 is SGHVS and CDR2 is FQNEAQ in the germline V gene. The CDR3 is made up of 16 amino acids. CDR3 loop: CASSLVLARVLVEQYF. The CDR3 DNA reads as TGTGCCAGCAGCTTAGTTCTAGCGAGAGTCTTGGTCGAGCAGTACTTC.

This clonotype showed up just a few times. The chain links TRBV3-1 to TRBJ2-3; D is possibly TRBD2 (6 bases). The germline V and J ends were trimmed by 0 bases and 6 bases, with 10 bases remaining between them. The CDR3 consists of 14 residues. Germline lookup yields CDR1 LGHDT and CDR2 YNNKEL (reference sequence). The CDR3 spells CASSQDIGRDTQYF. CDR3 sequence (DNA): TGTGCCAGCAGCCAAGATATTGGGAGGGATACGCAGTATTTT.

This chain joins TRBV6-1 and TRBJ1-2; D gene uncertain. Germline loops: CDR1 MNHNS, CDR2 SASEGT. V lost 1 base, J lost 1 base, and 13 bases lay in between. CDR3 length equals 16 residues. The DNA of the CDR3 is TGTGCCAGCAGTGAAGGGAGACACCTTATTAACTATGGCTACACCTTC. Translating gives CASSEGRHLINYGYTF.

This clonotype was detected only a few times. The chain joins TRBV5-6 to TRBJ2-1; D gene ambiguous. The length of the CDR3 is 17 residues. Germline V gene sequence: CDR1 SGHDT, CDR2 YYEEEE. Trimming stripped 2 bases from V and 0 bases from J, with 15 bases between. The CDR3 region is CASSFISTQSSYNEQFF. CDR3 DNA sequence: TGTGCCAGCAGCTTTATTAGTACGCAAAGCTCCTACAATGAGCAGTTCTTC.

The CDR3 region has the DNA TGTGCCAGCAGTTTGGGGCAGCTAGTCGCCCAGCCCCAGCATTTT. This codes for CASSLGQLVAQPQHF. The chain joins TRBV28 to TRBJ1-5, with a weak D call TRBD1 (5 bases). V lost 3 bases, J lost 7 bases, and 16 bases lay in between. CDR1 is MDHEN, CDR2 SYDVKM, per germline. This CDR3 has 15 residues. The full variable domain, in which reference TRBV28 and TRBJ1-5 provide the parts outside the CDR3, is DVKVTQSSRYLVKRTGEKVFLECVQDMDHENMFWYRQDPGLGLRLIYFSYDVKMKEKGDIPEGYSVSREKKERFSLILESASTNQTSMYLCASSLGQLVAQPQHFGDGTRLSIL.

This clonotype has a handful of counts. The CDR3 sequence is CASSQFHSYEQYF. CDR3 nucleotide sequence: TGCGCCAGCAGCCAGTTCCACTCCTACGAGCAGTACTTC. The chain links TRBV4-3 to TRBJ2-7; no clear D. Germline V gene sequence: CDR1 LGHNA, CDR2 YSLEER. The CDR3 runs to 13 residues. The V gene lost 3 bases and the J gene lost 0 bases, with 6 bases spanning the gap.

This clonotype was found a few times. J is TRBJ2-5 and V is TRBV7-2; 11 bases line up with TRBD2. This CDR3 is 16 amino acids long. V gave up 1 base and J gave up 4 bases; unmatched junction bases: 5. In germline, CDR1 is SGHTA, CDR2 FQGNSA. CDR3 residues: CASSLGASGRLETQYF. DNA for the CDR3: TGTGCCAGCAGCTTAGGAGCTAGCGGGAGGTTAGAGACCCAGTACTTC.

This clonotype has just a few counts. The gene calls are TRBV6-5 and TRBJ2-3; 7 positions agree with TRBD2. CDR1 is MNHEY and CDR2 is SVGAGI in the germline V gene. The CDR3 loop spans 16 amino acids. V lost 4 bases to trimming and J lost 3 bases; unmatched junction nucleotides: 10. CDR3 in DNA: TGTGCCAGCAGTTCGCCAGCGGGATCGAGGACAGATACGCAGTATTTT. Translation: CASSSPAGSRTDTQYF.

The chain combines TRBV7-2 with TRBJ1-4; possibly TRBD1 for D (5 bases). The ends were cut back, 5 bases at V and 7 bases at J, with 17 bases in the middle. Germline V gene lookup returns CDR1 SGHTA and CDR2 FQGNSA. The CDR3 totals 15 residues. This chain's CDR3 is CASSRDSRLIEKLFF. CDR3 nucleotide sequence: TGTGCCAGCAGCCGCGACAGTCGCCTAATTGAAAAACTGTTTTTT.

The gene calls are TRBV7-3 and TRBJ2-7; 10 bases align to TRBD2. The CDR3 extends over 15 amino acids. Trimming cost V 2 bases and J 3 bases; bases outside gene matches: 4. The germline gives CDR1 SGHTA, CDR2 FQGTGA. DNA of the CDR3: TGTGCCAGCAGCTTACGAGCGGGAGGGTACTACGAGCAGTACTTC. Translating it yields CASSLRAGGYYEQYF.

This clonotype has a single count. The chain couples TRBV4-2 to TRBJ2-1, with D possibly being TRBD2 (5 bases). Germline CDR1 is LGHNA and CDR2 is YNFKEQ. Deletions cut 0 bases from V and 7 bases from J, with 13 bases between. The CDR3 runs to 15 residues. The CDR3 region is CASSQDYGIGNEQFF. In nucleotides, the CDR3 is TGTGCCAGCAGCCAAGATTACGGGATAGGTAATGAGCAGTTCTTC.

The rearrangement uses TRBV9 and TRBJ2-5; 7 bases fit TRBD1. The trim removed 3 bases at V and 1 base at J, leaving 3 bases unmatched. Germline CDR1 is SGDLS and CDR2 is YYNGEE. The CDR3 is made up of 14 amino acids. The CDR3 sequence: CASSGSGGQETQYF. The CDR3, as DNA: TGTGCCAGCAGCGGATCAGGGGGCCAAGAGACCCAGTACTTC.

This clonotype has only a few counts. The V gene is TRBV5-1, the J gene TRBJ1-2; tentative D call: TRBD1 (6 bases). The ends were cut back, 4 bases at V and 2 bases at J, with 15 bases in the middle. CDR3 length equals 15 residues. Germline V gives CDR1 SGHRS, CDR2 YFSETQ. CDR3 DNA: TGCGCCAGCAGCCCCCTGGGTACAGGGAACTATGGCTACACCTTC. It translates to CASSPLGTGNYGYTF.

This clonotype showed up just a few times. The V gene is TRBV10-3, the J gene TRBJ2-7, with D possibly TRBD1 on 6 matching bases. Looked up from germline, CDR1 is ENHRY and CDR2 is SYGVKD. Trimming shortened V by 4 bases and J by 5 bases, and 12 bases separated the two germline ends. This CDR3 is built from 13 residues. The CDR3 reads CAISGTARHEQYF. The DNA for the CDR3 is TGTGCCATCAGTGGGACAGCCAGGCACGAGCAGTACTTC.

The chain has TRBV7-9 and TRBJ1-2; 8 nucleotides align to TRBD1. CDR3 size: 13 residues. Unmatched junction bases numbered 4, after V lost 5 bases and J lost 5 bases. Germline-derived CDR1 and CDR2 are SEHNR and FQNEAQ (reference sequence). The CDR3 sequence: CASSPTGVYGYTF. The CDR3 DNA reads TGTGCCAGCAGCCCGACAGGGGTTTATGGCTACACCTTC.

This clonotype was detected many times. The V and J genes are TRBV6-4 and TRBJ2-6; no clear D. The germline gives CDR1 MRHNA, CDR2 SNTAGT. The CDR3 runs 14 residues. V was shortened by 2 bases and J by 0 bases, with 2 bases between the two germline ends. This chain's CDR3 is CASSDNSGANVLTF. CDR3 nucleotides: TGTGCCAGCAGTGACAACTCTGGGGCCAACGTCCTGACTTTC.

This clonotype occurred a few times. The chain is built from TRBV25-1 and TRBJ2-7; no clear D gene. The CDR3 runs 14 residues. Germline V gene lookup returns CDR1 MGHDK and CDR2 SYGVNS. Trimming took off 1 base at V and 2 bases at J, with 9 bases between the two ends. CDR3: CASSEFFSPYEQYF. The CDR3 DNA reads as TGTGCCAGCAGTGAATTCTTCTCTCCCTACGAGCAGTACTTC.

The gene calls are TRBV12-3 or TRBV12-4 and TRBJ2-7, with 8 bases lining up with TRBD1. The CDR3 runs 15 residues. V lost 1 base to trimming and J lost 4 bases; unmatched junction nucleotides: 6. CDR3 bases: TGTGCCAGCAGTTTAGGCCCGGGACAGGCTTACGAGCAGTACTTC. Residues: CASSLGPGQAYEQYF.

This clonotype has only one observation. The chain recombines TRBV27 with TRBJ2-5; 10 bases are shared with TRBD2. Trimming cost V 6 bases and J 11 bases; bases outside gene matches: 9. The CDR3 sequence is 13 residues long. The germline V gene encodes CDR1 MNHEY and CDR2 SMNVEV (reference sequence). The CDR3 loop is CASSLAGVNEQYF. Written as DNA, the CDR3 is TGTGCCAGCAGCCTAGCGGGAGTCAATGAGCAGTACTTC.

This chain uses TRBV9 with TRBJ2-1, with D uncertain. Trimming removed 3 bases from V and 6 bases from J, with 16 bases in between. In germline, CDR1 is SGDLS, CDR2 YYNGEE. The length of the CDR3 is 15 residues. The CDR3 coding sequence is TGTGCCAGCAGCGCCCGAATAGATTCCCTCAATGAGCAGTTCTTC. Protein sequence: CASSARIDSLNEQFF.